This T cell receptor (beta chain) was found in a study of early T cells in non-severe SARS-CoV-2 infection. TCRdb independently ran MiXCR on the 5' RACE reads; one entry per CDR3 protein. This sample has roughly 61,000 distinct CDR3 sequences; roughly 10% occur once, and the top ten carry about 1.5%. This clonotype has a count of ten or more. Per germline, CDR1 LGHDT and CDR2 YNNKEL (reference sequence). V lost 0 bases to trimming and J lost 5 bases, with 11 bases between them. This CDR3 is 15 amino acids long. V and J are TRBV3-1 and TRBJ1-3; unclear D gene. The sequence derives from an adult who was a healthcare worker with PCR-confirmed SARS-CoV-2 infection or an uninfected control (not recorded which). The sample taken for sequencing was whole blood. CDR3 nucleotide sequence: TGTGCCAGCAGCCAAGAGACGGCTTTAAGAAACACCATATATTTT. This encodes CASSQETALRNTIYF.